This T cell receptor (beta chain) appears in the sequencing data of a study of T cells after yellow fever vaccination. Findings and limits, study-wide: From the bulk population, abundant clonotypes could contaminate and appear within FACS-sorted repertoires. After the booster, over 95% of CD4 and 75% to 90% of CD8 primary-response clones were re-detected.

The sample holds many counts of this clonotype. Its cognate antigen is unknown. TCRdb independently ran MiXCR on the 5' RACE reads; one entry per CDR3 protein. Of a few hundred thousand distinct CDR3 sequences listed, roughly 3.5% are singletons. The receptor comes from a man between 18 and 29 years old who received the YFV17D yellow fever vaccine. Sequenced here: PBMCs, sampled on the day of the yellow fever booster vaccination.

The CDR3 region is CASSFLSGLAGGPYNEQFF. The CDR3 DNA reads TGTGCCAGCAGCTTTTTATCGGGACTAGCGGGGGGGCCCTACAATGAGCAGTTCTTC. The genes are TRBV5-5 and TRBJ2-1; 16 bases line up with TRBD2. V gave up 2 bases and J gave up 2 bases; unmatched junction bases: 7. The germline CDR1 and CDR2 sequences are SGHKS and YYEKEE (reference sequence). CDR3 length equals 19 residues.